Each of the 15 T cell receptor beta chains below was sequenced from the same sample in a study of blood T cell repertoires in COVID-19. Sequencing used immunoSEQ multiplex PCR; TCRdb keeps in-frame clones, though not all of them. Seen here are some 190,000 clones, over 75% observed once, and the top ten hold 2.5% to 3.5%. The sequenced sample consisted of peripheral blood. The receptors shown here come from a man aged 55 to 69 with acute or convalescent COVID-19.

This chain links TRBV12-5 with TRBJ1-4; no clear D gene. V lost 6 bases, J lost 6 bases, and 11 bases lay in between. The CDR3 has 13 amino acids. CDR1 and CDR2 (germline): LGHNT, FRNRAP. Here the CDR3 reads CASGTGLDEKLFF. The CDR3 nucleotides read TGTGCTAGTGGCACCGGACTGGATGAAAAACTGTTTTTT.

The chain joins TRBV23-1 to TRBJ2-3; 11 bases are a match to TRBD2. TRBV23-1 is an open reading frame whose function is uncertain. The CDR3 totals 18 residues. The V segment lost 10 bases and the J segment 4 bases; nucleotides outside the gene matches: 19. CDR3 region: CATAPLLSSGRSPDTQYF. In nucleotides, the CDR3 is TGCGCCACCGCTCCTCTCCTTTCTAGCGGGAGGTCCCCAGATACGCAGTATTTT.

J is TRBJ2-7 and V is TRBV6-1; 14 bases are shared with TRBD2. V shed 6 bases and J 3 bases; nucleotides not matched to a gene: 4. CDR1 is MNHNS, CDR2 SASEGT, per germline. The CDR3 extends over 15 amino acids. The CDR3: CASRMGLAGVYEQYF. CDR3 sequence (DNA): TGTGCCAGCAGAATGGGACTAGCGGGAGTCTACGAGCAGTACTTC.

The CDR3 DNA sequence: TGTGCCAGCAGCTCCTATAGCGGGAGGGGCACCGGGGAGCTGTTTTTT. Translating gives CASSSYSGRGTGELFF. This sequence joins TRBV7-6 and TRBJ2-2; 11 bases are a match to TRBD2. Germline V CDR1 and CDR2: SGHVS, FNYEAQ. V gave up 4 bases and J gave up 4 bases; unmatched junction bases: 5. CDR3 length: 16 amino acids.

Written as DNA, the CDR3 is TGTGCCAGCAGCCAAGATTGGGGGCGGGTTAGCACAGATACGCAGTATTTT. This sequence encodes CASSQDWGRVSTDTQYF. The chain uses TRBV4-2 and TRBJ2-3, with TRBD1 as a possible D gene (6 bases). Germline lookup yields CDR1 LGHNA and CDR2 YNFKEQ. Trimming shortened V by 0 bases and J by 0 bases, and 13 bases separated the two germline ends. The length of the CDR3 is 17 residues.

This clone was seen just once. The chain has TRBV5-1 and TRBJ1-1, with 7 nucleotides matching TRBD1. Germline V lookup: CDR1 SGHRS, CDR2 YFSETQ. The V and J ends lost 4 bases and 3 bases, in that order; junction bases with no gene match: 3. The CDR3 covers 13 residues. CDR3 sequence reads: CASSIGQDTEAFF. In nucleotides, the CDR3 is TGCGCCAGCAGCATAGGACAGGACACTGAAGCTTTCTTT.

V usage is TRBV2 and J usage is TRBJ2-3; the match to TRBD2 covers 10 bases. The CDR3 extends over 19 amino acids. Germline CDR1 reads SNHLY; CDR2 reads FYNNEI. The V segment lost 6 bases and the J segment 0 bases; nucleotides outside the gene matches: 15. The CDR3 region is CASSADSSGGRPSTDTQYF. The CDR3 region has the DNA TGTGCCAGCAGCGCCGATTCTAGCGGGGGCCGACCTAGCACAGATACGCAGTATTTT.

The table lists this clone with a count of one. The chain couples TRBV7-9 to TRBJ2-1, with D possibly TRBD2 on 5 matching bases. The length of the CDR3 is 12 residues. The germline V gene has CDR1 SEHNR and CDR2 FQNEAQ (reference sequence). The V end was cut by 3 bases, the J end by 12 bases, with 12 bases between. CDR3 protein: CASSFSGYTQFF. CDR3 DNA: TGTGCCAGCAGCTTCTCGGGATATACGCAGTTCTTC.

J is TRBJ1-3 and V is TRBV3-1 (or the pseudogene TRBV3-2); 8 bases are a match to TRBD1. Trimming took 2 bases from V and 2 from J; bases not matched to a gene: 2. This CDR3 region has 15 residues. Germline assignment: CDR1 LGHDT and CDR2 YNNKEL (reference sequence). CDR3 bases: TGTGCCAGCAGCCAATTGGACAGGGCTGGAAACACCATATATTTT. Amino acids: CASSQLDRAGNTIYF.

The chain recombines TRBV7-2 with TRBJ2-1; D is perhaps TRBD2 (6 bases). The CDR3 consists of 15 residues. In germline, CDR1 is SGHTA, CDR2 FQGNSA. The V gene lost 2 bases and the J gene lost 2 bases, with 10 bases spanning the gap. The CDR3 loop is CASSLRRGTYNEQFF. In nucleotides, the CDR3 is TGTGCCAGCAGCTTACGGCGGGGCACCTACAATGAGCAGTTCTTC.

The CDR3 loop is CASSPHLGEQFF. Here the CDR3 DNA reads TGTGCCAGCAGCCCCCACCTCGGGGAGCAGTTCTTC. This chain joins TRBV13 and TRBJ2-1; D gene uncertain. This CDR3 spans 12 amino acids. V was clipped by 5 bases and J by 10 bases, with 12 bases between them. CDR1 PRHDT and CDR2 FYEKMQ come from the germline V gene (reference sequence).

V and J are TRBV13 and TRBJ2-3; 8 bases map to TRBD2. CDR1 PRHDT and CDR2 FYEKMQ come from the germline V gene (reference sequence). After removal of 5 bases from V and 2 bases from J, the junction contained 6 bases not matched to a gene. CDR3 length equals 15 residues. The chain's CDR3 is CASSESGGPTDTQYF. As DNA, the CDR3 is TGTGCCAGCAGCGAGAGCGGGGGCCCCACAGATACGCAGTATTTT.

This clone was picked up a small number of times. The CDR3 is CASTGGRETDTQYF. DNA of the CDR3: TGTGCCAGTACGGGGGGGCGAGAGACAGATACGCAGTATTTT. The rearrangement uses TRBV19 and TRBJ2-3; 8 bases map to TRBD2. Trimming took 7 bases from V and 3 from J; bases not matched to a gene: 6. The CDR3 has 14 amino acids. Per germline, CDR1 LNHDA and CDR2 SQIVND (reference sequence).

This rearrangement joins TRBV10-3 to TRBJ2-5; the match to TRBD2 covers 9 bases. V trimming: 10 bases; J trimming: 4 bases; junction bases outside the gene matches: 22. The CDR3 is 18 residues long. The V gene's germline CDR1 is ENHRY and CDR2 SYGVKD. CDR3 protein: CATQGASASGGRGETQYF. DNA for the CDR3: TGTGCCACGCAAGGGGCCAGCGCGAGCGGCGGGAGGGGAGAGACCCAGTACTTC.

This chain connects TRBV4-1 to TRBJ2-2; the match to TRBD1 covers 7 bases. This CDR3 is 14 amino acids long. Germline loops: CDR1 MGHRA, CDR2 YSYEKL. V shed 2 bases, J shed 8 bases, and the junction held 5 bases outside the gene matches. CDR3 coding DNA: TGCGCCAGCAGCCAAAGACAGGGATGGGGGGAGCTGTTTTTT. The encoded protein is CASSQRQGWGELFF.